The sequence of this T cell receptor beta chain was determined in a study of blood T cell repertoires in COVID-19. Study details: The origin of the acute and convalescent COVID-19 samples was the United States, Italy and Spain. In each case, the material was cDNA or gDNA derived from T cells, B-cell-depleted T cells, or PBMCs.

This CDR3 contains 13 residues. The V end lost 5 bases, the J end lost 6 bases, and 13 bases lay between the germline ends. CDR1 and CDR2 (germline): SEHNR, FQNEAQ (reference sequence). Per the study methods: The authors estimated nucleated cell counts from reference gene primer amplification. The data were produced by immunoSEQ multiplex PCR, yet TCRdb's version contains in-frame clones alone and is incomplete. The V and J calls and the clone size are those of that table, but D and trimming were determined from the DNA. The repertoire holds about 76,000 clones, with 65% to 90% as singletons. Sequencing used peripheral blood. This TCR was sampled from a human donor in a cohort sampled during active COVID-19. The V gene is TRBV7-9, the J gene TRBJ1-2, with D unclear. CDR3: CASSNSAVHGYTF. CDR3 sequence (DNA): TGTGCCAGCAGCAACTCCGCGGTCCATGGCTACACCTTC.